This T cell receptor (beta chain) was identified in a study of T cell clones after liver transplantation. On this clone: Its cognate antigen is unknown.

Profiling relied on immunoSEQ multiplex PCR, and the TCRdb table lists in-frame clones only, not all of them. The sample lists 85,000 to 130,000 clones; approximately 78% were seen once. V lost 0 bases and J lost 2, with 8 bases in between. In germline, CDR1 is SGHVS, CDR2 FQNEAQ. The CDR3 extends over 14 amino acids. Whole-study results and caveats: A larger donor-reactive than third-party decline suggested partial antigen-specific deletion. Rather than being deleted, graft donor-reactive T cells may have moved into the graft.

The source material was CD4+ T cells from blood, sampled before liver transplant. The receptor comes from a human donor who received a liver transplant. The genes are TRBV7-8 and TRBJ2-7; D is unresolved. For the CDR3, the DNA is TGTGCCAGCAGCTTAGCAGGGAATACCTACGAGCAGTACTTC. It specifies CASSLAGNTYEQYF.